This TCR beta chain was captured in a study of identical twins. The germline CDR1 and CDR2 sequences are LGHNA and YNFKEQ. CDR3 length equals 12 residues. V lost 8 bases, J lost 8 bases, and 13 bases lay in between. With template switching, a universal primer site was added, and the cDNA carried unique molecular identifiers. Each CDR3 protein gets one entry after TCRdb re-called the 5' RACE reads with MiXCR. Among roughly 1.6 million distinct CDR3 sequences listed, around 33% were seen once. Sequencing was performed on cord blood. This receptor was identified in a newborn girl in good health. The V call is TRBV4-2, the J call TRBJ2-1, with D tentatively TRBD1 (6 bases). The CDR3 reads CASLNSGDEQFF. In DNA form, the CDR3 reads TGTGCCAGCCTTAATTCAGGGGATGAGCAGTTCTTC.